One and the same sample provided the 10 T cell receptor beta chains below, sequenced in a study of shared clonotypes between healthy human individuals. Measured with immunoSEQ multiplex PCR; TCRdb has only the in-frame clones, and not every one. The sample holds approximately 1,000,000 clones; roughly 74% are singletons and the top ten take about 0.52%. The source material was memory CD4+ T cells from PBMCs. Subset: CD45RA-negative fraction. The receptors stem from a man aged 18-30 years in good health. Some clones in this sample may be carry-over from other donors' samples.

The rearrangement joins TRBV11-3 to TRBJ1-1; unclear D gene. V lost 0 bases, J lost 1 base, and 3 bases lay in between. CDR3 size: 13 residues. Germline values: CDR1 SGHNT, CDR2 YENEEA. CDR3 loop: CASSLERNTEAFF. In nucleotides, the CDR3 is TGTGCCAGCAGCTTAGAGAGGAACACTGAAGCTTTCTTT.

The chain combines TRBV10-3 with TRBJ2-7; 9 positions agree with TRBD1. The V gene end was trimmed by 7 bases and the J gene end by 7 bases; junction bases not matched to a gene: 8. The germline V gene encodes CDR1 ENHRY and CDR2 SYGVKD. The CDR3 is 13 amino acids. CDR3: CAITGQGLREQYF. DNA of the CDR3: TGTGCCATCACGGGACAGGGCCTTAGAGAGCAGTACTTC.

The CDR3 loop is CASSLGVPSGQVAVNTEAFF. CDR3 nucleotide sequence: TGCGCCAGCAGCTTAGGGGTGCCCTCGGGACAGGTAGCTGTGAACACTGAAGCTTTCTTT. V and J are TRBV5-1 and TRBJ1-1, with 8 bases fitting TRBD1. Germline-derived CDR1 and CDR2 are SGHRS and YFSETQ. CDR3 length equals 20 residues. J gave up 0 bases and V 2 bases, and 18 bases lay outside the gene matches.

The chain employs TRBV6-1 and TRBJ2-5; no clear D. The J call may be incorrect, as the DNA end agrees better with TRBJ2-7. The length of the CDR3 is 14 residues. In germline, CDR1 is MNHNS, CDR2 SASEGT. Here the CDR3 DNA reads TGTGCCAGCAGTGAACTAGGAGCCTTCTACGAGCAGTACTTC. Translated: CASSELGAFYEQYF.

This chain uses TRBV28 with TRBJ2-7, with 8 bases that match TRBD1. This CDR3 is built from 15 residues. Germline loops: CDR1 MDHEN, CDR2 SYDVKM. Trimming at V came to 5 bases and at J to 3 bases, leaving 9 bases not matched to a gene. The CDR3, as DNA: TGTGCCAGCAGTAACCCGGGACAGGCCCACTACGAGCAGTACTTC. Residues: CASSNPGQAHYEQYF. The full variable domain, its missing parts supplied by reference TRBV28 and TRBJ2-7, is DVKVTQSSRYLVKRTGEKVFLECVQDMDHENMFWYRQDPGLGLRLIYFSYDVKMKEKGDIPEGYSVSREKKERFSLILESASTNQTSMYLCASSNPGQAHYEQYFGPGTRLTVT.

The rearrangement links TRBV28 to TRBJ1-1, with 10 bases that match TRBD1. Trimming took 5 bases from V and 10 from J; bases not matched to a gene: 13. This CDR3 comprises 15 residues. From germline, CDR1 is MDHEN and CDR2 SYDVKM. This CDR3 is CASSPPAGTGVSAFF. DNA for the CDR3: TGTGCCAGCAGTCCTCCGGCCGGGACAGGGGTATCAGCTTTCTTT.

The chain is built from TRBV4-2 and TRBJ2-1; D gene uncertain. The CDR3 loop spans 15 amino acids. The V end was cut by 4 bases, the J end by 5 bases, with 15 bases between. Germline assignment: CDR1 LGHNA and CDR2 YNFKEQ. CDR3 loop: CASSPRSDPNNEQFF. The CDR3 DNA reads as TGTGCCAGCAGCCCCCGTTCCGACCCCAACAATGAGCAGTTCTTC.

Many counts were recorded for this clone. This rearrangement joins TRBV30 to TRBJ1-1; perhaps TRBD1 as D (5 bases). V was pared by 5 bases and J by 0 bases, with 13 bases between. Per germline, CDR1 GTSNPN and CDR2 SVGIG (reference sequence). This CDR3 comprises 14 residues. In nucleotides, the CDR3 is TGTGCCTGGGAAACAGGCCTCATGAACACTGAAGCTTTCTTT. Protein: CAWETGLMNTEAFF.

The chain couples TRBV9 to TRBJ2-1, with D perhaps matching TRBD1 (6 bases). CDR3 length: 15 residues. CDR1 and CDR2 from the germline V gene are SGDLS and YYNGEE. The germline V and J ends were trimmed by 0 bases and 7 bases, with 14 bases remaining between them. The CDR3 DNA is TGTGCCAGCAGCGTAGGGACAGCTCAACTAAATGAGCAGTTCTTC. The encoded protein is CASSVGTAQLNEQFF.

Written as DNA, the CDR3 is TGTGCCAGTGCACGGAGGCTGAAGGAAAAACTGTTTTTT. Translation: CASARRLKEKLFF. V is TRBV28 and J is TRBJ1-4, with unresolved D. The CDR3 is 13 amino acids. From germline, CDR1 is MDHEN and CDR2 SYDVKM. Between the trimmed V and J ends, which lost 9 bases and 8 bases, there was a span of 16 bases.